Below are 26 T cell receptor beta chains sequenced from a single sample in a study of human T cells and chemical hapten exposure. Each CDR3 protein gets one entry after TCRdb re-called the RACE reads with MiXCR. This table holds 100,000 to 150,000 distinct CDR3 sequences, approximately 9.5% found once. Time point denoted: healthy volunteer bleed at 2 weeks. Whole blood, unfractionated, served as the material for total RNA extraction. Input material: whole blood. The receptor source for this set is a male donor in good health. Some clones in this sample may be carry-over from other donors' samples.

This clonotype has more than one count but fewer than ten. This sequence joins TRBV18 and TRBJ2-7; D uncertain. V lost 2 bases to trimming and J lost 3 bases, with 8 bases between them. Germline V lookup: CDR1 KGHSH, CDR2 LQKENI. The CDR3 consists of 13 residues. This CDR3 reads CASSPGDNYEQYF. The CDR3 DNA reads TGTGCCAGCTCACCAGGGGATAACTACGAGCAGTACTTC.

This clonotype occurred many times. J is TRBJ2-2 and V is TRBV11-2; 11 bases agree with TRBD2. Germline assignment: CDR1 SGHAT and CDR2 FQNNGV. V was clipped by 4 bases and J by 1 base; unmatched bases: 2. This CDR3 has 16 amino acids. CDR3 nucleotides: TGTGCCAGCAGCTCAGGGACTAGCGGGAACACCGGGGAGCTGTTTTTT. Amino acids: CASSSGTSGNTGELFF.

This clonotype has a handful of counts. The chain carries TRBV28 and TRBJ1-2; TRBD1 aligns across 11 bases. The CDR3 contains 18 residues. Germline CDR1 reads MDHEN; CDR2 reads SYDVKM. V lost 5 bases to trimming and J lost 2 bases; unmatched junction nucleotides: 13. The CDR3 DNA reads TGTGCCAGCAGTACCATACCGGGACAGGGGGTGGAGAACTATGGCTACACCTTC. It is translated as CASSTIPGQGVENYGYTF.

This clonotype was detected many times. Written as DNA, the CDR3 is TGTGCCAGCAGCTTAGGGCCGGGTAGCTCCTATAATTCACCCCTCCACTTT. Encoded protein: CASSLGPGSSYNSPLHF. The rearrangement joins TRBV7-8 to TRBJ1-6; D uncertain. The V gene lost 1 base and the J gene lost 0 bases, with 10 bases spanning the gap. This CDR3 is built from 17 residues. The germline V gene has CDR1 SGHVS and CDR2 FQNEAQ.

This clonotype was picked up many times. The chain is built from TRBV25-1 and TRBJ1-5; D is ambiguous. Germline CDR1 MGHDK, CDR2 SYGVNS. This CDR3 has 12 residues. Trimming took 4 bases from V and 2 from J, leaving 3 bases between them. DNA for the CDR3: TGTGCCAGCAGTGTTGGCAATCAGCCCCAGCATTTT. This sequence encodes CASSVGNQPQHF. Variable domain in full (rest from reference TRBV25-1 and TRBJ1-5): EADIYQTPRYLVIGTGKKITLECSQTMGHDKMYWYQQDPGMELHLIHYSYGVNSTEKGDLSSESTVSRIRTEHFPLTLESARPSHTSQYLCASSVGNQPQHFGDGTRLSIL.

The table lists this clonotype with a few counts. The chain employs TRBV6-6 and TRBJ2-7; 7 nucleotides match TRBD2. Trimming cost V 2 bases and J 0 bases; bases outside gene matches: 4. From germline, CDR1 is MNHNY and CDR2 SVGAGI (reference sequence). The CDR3 has 15 residues. The CDR3 loop reads CASSYTSSGSYEQYF. In DNA, the CDR3 is TGTGCCAGCAGTTACACCTCTAGCGGCTCCTACGAGCAGTACTTC.

The V gene is TRBV9, the J gene TRBJ1-1; no reliable D call. Germline V gives CDR1 SGDLS, CDR2 YYNGEE. The germline V and J ends were trimmed by 0 bases and 1 base, with 7 bases remaining between them. The length of the CDR3 is 14 residues. CDR3 residues: CASSVVGKNTEAFF. The CDR3 nucleotides are TGTGCCAGCAGCGTAGTGGGAAAGAACACTGAAGCTTTCTTT. The full variable domain, rest sourced from reference TRBV9 and TRBJ1-1, is DSGVTQTPKHLITATGQRVTLRCSPRSGDLSVYWYQQSLDQGLQFLIQYYNGEERAKGNILERFSAQQFPDLHSELNLSSLELGDSALYFCASSVVGKNTEAFFGQGTRLTVV.

This clonotype came up a few times. The rearrangement uses TRBV12-3 or TRBV12-4 and TRBJ1-4; TRBD1 agrees at 10 bases. V was clipped by 4 bases and J by 7 bases; unmatched bases: 15. This CDR3 spans 18 amino acids. CDR3 coding DNA: TGTGCCAGCAGTTGGGGAATCGGGACAGGGGACGAGGGTGAAAAACTGTTTTTT. Translated: CASSWGIGTGDEGEKLFF.

In this sample, this clonotype turned up many times. The CDR3 coding sequence is TGTGCCAGCAGCTTCGGACGGGGATCTGAAGCTTTCTTT. Translation gives CASSFGRGSEAFF. The chain carries TRBV5-4 and TRBJ1-1; no clear D. This CDR3 comprises 13 residues. With 2 bases removed from V and 6 bases from J, the gap between germline ends came to 11 bases. Germline loops: CDR1 SGHNT, CDR2 YYREEE (reference sequence).

The V call is TRBV12-3 or TRBV12-4, the J call TRBJ1-2; D uncertain. V was cut by 5 bases and J by 6 bases, with 13 bases left in between. This CDR3 contains 13 residues. The CDR3 loop is CASSLGWTDGYTF. CDR3 DNA: TGTGCCAGCAGTCTAGGATGGACGGATGGCTACACCTTC.

This clonotype was counted a few times. The chain couples TRBV3-1 to TRBJ2-7, with a weak D call TRBD2 (6 bases). Germline CDR1 LGHDT, CDR2 YNNKEL (reference sequence). The CDR3 runs 16 residues. V was shortened by 0 bases and J by 5 bases, with 17 bases between the two germline ends. CDR3 in amino acids: CASSQDYRGNFNEQYF. The DNA for the CDR3 is TGTGCCAGCAGCCAAGATTATCGGGGGAATTTCAACGAGCAGTACTTC.

This clonotype was counted at least ten times. The chain employs TRBV27 and TRBJ2-5; tentatively, D is TRBD1 (5 bases). V lost 7 bases, J lost 2 bases, and 14 bases lay in between. CDR1 is MNHEY, CDR2 SMNVEV, per germline (reference sequence). The CDR3 has 14 amino acids. The chain's CDR3 is CASTPVAGQETQYF. In DNA, the CDR3 is TGTGCCAGCACCCCCGTCGCAGGGCAAGAGACCCAGTACTTC.

The V and J genes are TRBV7-2 and TRBJ1-1, with 7 bases identical to TRBD1. The CDR3 runs to 12 residues. Germline V gene lookup returns CDR1 SGHTA and CDR2 FQGNSA. J gave up 6 bases and V 5 bases, and 3 bases lay outside the gene matches. The CDR3 loop is CASSQQGPEAFF. CDR3 DNA: TGTGCCAGCAGCCAACAGGGGCCTGAAGCTTTCTTT.

The V call is TRBV3-1, the J call TRBJ1-1; 7 nucleotides align to TRBD1. V was clipped by 1 base and J by 5 bases; unmatched bases: 13. Germline values: CDR1 LGHDT, CDR2 YNNKEL (reference sequence). The CDR3 spans 17 residues. CDR3 nucleotides: TGTGCCAGCAGCCAAGGAGCGAAGGGGGCTCGGCGGACTGAAGCTTTCTTT. Residues: CASSQGAKGARRTEAFF.

This rearrangement joins TRBV5-1 to TRBJ2-2; 8 bases match TRBD1. Germline-derived CDR1 and CDR2 are SGHRS and YFSETQ. The CDR3 runs to 15 residues. Unmatched junction bases numbered 6, after V lost 6 bases and J lost 2 bases. This CDR3 is CASTPGTGNTGELFF. The CDR3 region has the DNA TGCGCCAGCACGCCTGGGACAGGAAACACCGGGGAGCTGTTTTTT.

The sample holds a few counts of this clonotype. The chain couples TRBV29-1 to TRBJ1-2; D unresolved. Germline CDR1 is SQVTM and CDR2 is ANQGSEA. This CDR3 is built from 12 residues. Trimming removed 6 bases from V and 4 bases from J, with 12 bases in between. CDR3 protein: CSVPKGAYGYTF. The CDR3 DNA reads TGCAGCGTGCCAAAGGGCGCCTATGGCTACACCTTC.

In this sample, this clonotype turned up once. J is TRBJ2-2 and V is TRBV6-2 or TRBV6-3; 8 bases are shared with TRBD2. V was clipped by 6 bases and J by 6 bases; unmatched bases: 3. CDR1 and CDR2 from the germline V gene are MNHEY and SVGEGT. The CDR3 has 13 residues. Here the CDR3 reads CASSWTSPGELFF. The DNA of the CDR3 is TGTGCCAGCAGCTGGACTAGCCCCGGGGAGCTGTTTTTT.

This clonotype was found a few times. The J gene is TRBJ2-3, the V gene TRBV7-3, with 8 bases fitting TRBD1. The CDR3 runs 14 residues. Germline V CDR1 and CDR2: SGHTA, FQGTGA. The V and J ends lost 4 bases and 3 bases, in that order; junction bases with no gene match: 3. The CDR3 loop reads CASSYGQGTDTQYF. CDR3 nucleotides: TGTGCCAGCAGCTACGGACAGGGAACAGATACGCAGTATTTT.

This clonotype was detected ten times or more. V and J are TRBV5-1 and TRBJ2-5; D remains ambiguous. The CDR3 extends over 12 amino acids. V lost 5 bases, J lost 3 bases, and 8 bases lay in between. Germline loops: CDR1 SGHRS, CDR2 YFSETQ. CDR3 region: CASSGYEETQYF. CDR3 nucleotides: TGCGCCAGCAGTGGGTATGAAGAGACCCAGTACTTC.

This clonotype turned up a few times. CDR3 in amino acids: CSASRRGGGAKNIQYF. CDR3 DNA sequence: TGCAGTGCTTCCCGAAGGGGTGGAGGAGCCAAAAACATTCAGTACTTC. This chain joins TRBV20-1 and TRBJ2-4; D tentatively fits TRBD1 or TRBD2 (5 bases each). Trimming cost V 5 bases and J 0 bases, with 17 bases left between them. The CDR3 spans 16 residues. Germline assignment: CDR1 DFQATT and CDR2 SNEGSKA (reference sequence).

This clonotype was counted many times. The chain combines TRBV11-2 with TRBJ1-3; D remains ambiguous. Trimming stripped 5 bases from V and 0 bases from J, with 17 bases between. This CDR3 has 17 amino acids. Germline lookup yields CDR1 SGHAT and CDR2 FQNNGV. The DNA of the CDR3 is TGTGCCAGCAGCCCCGGACCGACGCGCCTCTCTGGAAACACCATATATTTT. Translation: CASSPGPTRLSGNTIYF.

This clonotype was seen many times. V gene TRBV27 combines with J gene TRBJ2-1; 7 positions agree with TRBD2. CDR3 size: 12 residues. V lost 8 bases to trimming and J lost 9 bases; unmatched junction nucleotides: 7. CDR1 MNHEY and CDR2 SMNVEV come from the germline V gene (reference sequence). The CDR3 protein is CASGAGDTEQFF. CDR3 nucleotides: TGTGCCAGCGGGGCGGGGGATACTGAGCAGTTCTTC.

The chain links TRBV2 to TRBJ1-1; D perhaps matches TRBD1 (6 bases). The CDR3 length is 13 residues. V lost 7 bases and J lost 1, with 10 bases in between. Germline assignment: CDR1 SNHLY and CDR2 FYNNEI. The CDR3 coding sequence is TGTGCCAGCAACCAACAGGGGAACACTGAAGCTTTCTTT. It translates to CASNQQGNTEAFF.

The sample holds a few counts of this clonotype. The CDR3 DNA reads as TGCAGCGTTTTTAGTAGGACTAGCGGGAGGGACGAGCAGTACTTC. Translated: CSVFSRTSGRDEQYF. The V gene is TRBV29-1, the J gene TRBJ2-7; 15 nucleotides agree with TRBD2. The CDR3 runs 15 residues. V lost 5 bases and J lost 5; bases outside the gene matches: 7. Germline lookup yields CDR1 SQVTM and CDR2 ANQGSEA.

This clonotype was counted ten times or more. This chain links TRBV6-4 with TRBJ2-5, with D hard to call. Germline V lookup: CDR1 MRHNA, CDR2 SNTAGT. CDR3 length equals 13 residues. V lost 5 bases and J lost 3, with 10 bases in between. The CDR3 is CASSPGPEETQYF. The CDR3, as DNA: TGTGCCAGCAGTCCCGGGCCCGAAGAGACCCAGTACTTC.

This clonotype has at least ten counts. This chain uses TRBV29-1 with TRBJ2-7, with 8 bases identical to TRBD1. Looked up from germline, CDR1 is SQVTM and CDR2 is ANQGSEA. V trimming: 2 bases; J trimming: 4 bases; junction bases outside the gene matches: 4. The length of the CDR3 is 13 residues. The CDR3 DNA is TGCAGCGTTGAAACAGGGGGTCTTTACGAGCAGTACTTC. Its protein product is CSVETGGLYEQYF.